The rows below give T cell receptor beta chains drawn from one sample of a study of T cell repertoires in cytomegalovirus infection. Their target antigens are unknown. A single record per CDR3 protein comes from TCRdb applying MiXCR to the reads. The sample shows around 77,000 distinct CDR3 sequences, 20% of them seen only once. This sample comprised CD8+ T cells from cultured PBMCs, obtained from culture after CMV antigen stimulation. These receptors all stem from a human donor in good health (CMV status not recorded). Some clones in this sample may be carry-over from other donors' samples. The CDR3 runs from the conserved cysteine through the conserved F or W. Fields, in order: D gene, J gene, clone size, V gene, CDR3 protein, CDR3 DNA. A D gene is named only where the DNA matches it firmly. Some rows mark clone size as missing; the rest say once, few, many or name a class of expanded clone.

NA	TRBJ2-7	NA	TRBV10-3	CAISSGWEQYF	TGTGCCATCAGTTCCGGTTGGGAGCAGTACTTC
TRBD2	TRBJ2-1	many	TRBV6-1	CATSGGNEQFF	TGTGCCACCTCCGGGGGGAATGAGCAGTTCTTC
TRBD1	TRBJ1-1	few	TRBV4-1	CASSQVGVGQGVGSTEAFF	TGCGCCAGCAGCCAAGTTGGTGTGGGACAGGGGGTCGGTAGCACTGAAGCTTTCTTT
TRBD2	TRBJ2-3	NA	TRBV4-1	CASRPLSGGLDPTDTQYF	TGCGCCAGCAGACCTCTTAGCGGGGGCCTTGACCCCACAGATACGCAGTATTTT
NA	TRBJ2-1	few	TRBV6-2/TRBV6-3	CASNRGSDNEQFF	TGTGCCAGCAATCGGGGTTCCGACAATGAGCAGTTCTTC
NA	TRBJ2-5	few	TRBV7-2	CASSLAGEHQETQYF	TGTGCCAGCAGCTTAGCGGGGGAACACCAAGAGACCCAGTACTTC
NA	TRBJ1-2	NA	TRBV6-1	CATDTTYGYTF	TGTGCCACCGACACCACCTATGGCTACACCTTC
NA	TRBJ2-2	many	TRBV7-8	CASSQTADTGELFF	TGTGCCAGCAGCCAGACAGCAGACACCGGGGAGCTGTTTTTT
NA	TRBJ1-5	NA	TRBV4-1	CASSQDKLRQPQHF	TGCGCCAGCAGCCAGGACAAGCTCCGTCAGCCCCAGCATTTT
NA	TRBJ2-3	few	TRBV4-1	CASSQRDGPRGTDTQYF	TGCGCCAGCAGCCAAAGAGACGGCCCCAGGGGCACAGATACGCAGTATTTT
NA	TRBJ2-3	few	TRBV11-2	CASSLGGTDTQYF	TGTGCCAGCAGCTTGGGGGGCACAGATACGCAGTATTTT
NA	TRBJ2-1	few	TRBV7-7	CASSFVQGAYNEQFF	TGTGCTAGCAGCTTTGTTCAGGGAGCCTACAATGAGCAGTTCTTC
NA	TRBJ2-7	NA	TRBV6-5	CASSRGYPYEQYF	TGTGCCAGCAGTCGCGGGTACCCCTACGAGCAGTACTTC
NA	TRBJ1-2	NA	TRBV7-9	CASSSSDDRLYGYTF	TGTGCCAGCAGCTCCAGCGACGACAGGCTCTATGGCTACACCTTC
NA	TRBJ1-1	NA	TRBV6-2/TRBV6-3	CARSYNGGRTEAFF	TGTGCCCGCAGTTACAATGGGGGGCGCACTGAAGCTTTCTTT
NA	TRBJ1-1	NA	TRBV7-9	CASTPRGVTEAFF	TGTGCCAGCACCCCGCGGGGGGTCACTGAAGCTTTCTTT
NA	TRBJ1-1	NA	TRBV7-4	CASSRGAEAFF	TGTGCCAGCAGCCGCGGGGCCGAAGCTTTCTTT
NA	TRBJ1-5	few	TRBV4-3	CASSPRTGANQPQHF	TGCGCCAGCAGCCCGCGGACGGGGGCTAATCAGCCCCAGCATTTT
TRBD1	TRBJ2-2	few	TRBV7-2	CASRSRQGSVTGELFF	TGTGCCAGCAGATCTAGACAGGGCAGTGTCACCGGGGAGCTGTTTTTT
NA	TRBJ2-2	many	TRBV4-1	CASSQRTVSNTGELFF	TGCGCCAGCAGCCAAAGGACTGTTTCTAACACCGGGGAGCTGTTTTTT
TRBD1	TRBJ2-5	NA	TRBV7-2	CASSLIHRGKETQYF	TGTGCCAGCAGTCTAATCCACAGGGGGAAAGAGACCCAGTACTTC
NA	TRBJ1-1	few	TRBV7-2	CASSLVSVKAFF	TGTGCCAGCAGCTTAGTTTCCGTTAAAGCTTTCTTT
TRBD2	TRBJ2-7	few	TRBV9	CASSKGLAGADEQYF	TGTGCCAGCAGCAAGGGACTAGCGGGGGCGGACGAGCAGTACTTC
NA	TRBJ2-7	few	TRBV7-9	CASSSGHLPYEQYF	TGTGCCAGCAGCTCGGGACATCTCCCCTACGAGCAGTACTTC
NA	TRBJ2-7	NA	TRBV7-6	CASSRGGGPHEQYF	TGTGCTAGCAGCCGAGGAGGGGGGCCCCACGAGCAGTACTTC
NA	TRBJ2-5	NA	TRBV7-6	CASSWGQRETQYF	TGTGCCAGCAGCTGGGGGCAGCGAGAGACCCAGTACTTC
NA	TRBJ2-7	few	TRBV7-9	CASSLGQGPGYEQYF	TGTGCCAGCAGCTTAGGGCAGGGCCCGGGGTACGAGCAGTACTTC
NA	TRBJ2-2	many	TRBV7-3	CASSSDLLGELFF	TGTGCCAGCAGCTCAGACTTACTCGGGGAGCTGTTTTTT
NA	TRBJ2-2	few	TRBV7-6	CASSNVYTGELFF	TGTGCCAGCAGCAACGTTTACACCGGGGAGCTGTTTTTT
NA	TRBJ1-4	NA	TRBV6-5	CASGREKLFF	TGTGCCTCGGGAAGGGAAAAACTGTTTTTT
NA	TRBJ2-3	NA	TRBV7-8	CASSLEFSTDTQYF	TGTGCCAGCAGCCTGGAATTTAGCACAGATACGCAGTATTTT
TRBD1	TRBJ1-1	few	TRBV7-7	CASSGYRGRGNTEAFF	TGTGCCAGCAGCGGATACAGGGGGCGAGGGAACACTGAAGCTTTCTTT
NA	TRBJ1-2	NA	TRBV12-3/TRBV12-4	CASSLGRQENYGYTF	TGTGCCAGCAGTTTAGGAAGACAGGAAAACTATGGCTACACCTTC
NA	TRBJ1-1	few	TRBV7-9	CASSLLGAGRLNTEAFF	TGTGCCAGCAGCTTACTCGGGGCAGGCCGCCTGAACACTGAAGCTTTCTTT
NA	TRBJ2-1	few	TRBV6-2/TRBV6-3	CASSRQGIDEQFF	TGTGCCAGCAGTCGGCAGGGAATCGATGAGCAGTTCTTC
TRBD1	TRBJ1-6	NA	TRBV6-2/TRBV6-3	CASSRVSGTEPNSPLHF	TGTGCCAGCAGTCGGGTCTCCGGGACAGAGCCTAATTCACCCCTCCACTTT
TRBD2	TRBJ2-7	few	TRBV6-5	CASSPWRGGSYEQYF	TGTGCCAGCAGTCCCTGGCGGGGGGGCTCCTACGAGCAGTACTTC
NA	TRBJ1-5	NA	TRBV7-2	CASSFQGLNQPQHF	TGTGCCAGCAGCTTCCAGGGGTTGAATCAGCCCCAGCATTTT
TRBD2	TRBJ2-1	many	TRBV11-2	CASSYDLLAGDSYNEQFF	TGTGCCAGCAGCTACGACTTACTAGCGGGGGACTCCTACAATGAGCAGTTCTTC
TRBD2	TRBJ2-7	NA	TRBV7-9	CASSPGGGSGEILISYEQYF	TGTGCCAGCAGCCCAGGCGGGGGAAGCGGGGAGATACTTATCTCCTACGAGCAGTACTTC
TRBD2	TRBJ2-1	NA	TRBV4-1	CASSQEEVAGTYNEQFF	TGCGCCAGCAGCCAAGAGGAGGTAGCGGGGACTTACAATGAGCAGTTCTTC
NA	TRBJ2-1	NA	TRBV27	CASSFRGRNEQFF	TGTGCCAGCAGTTTTAGGGGACGGAATGAGCAGTTCTTC
NA	TRBJ2-1	many	TRBV7-9	CASSSGRTNNEQFF	TGTGCCAGCAGCTCGGGACGGACCAACAATGAGCAGTTCTTC
NA	TRBJ2-1	few	TRBV7-2	CASSLLGGNSYNEQFF	TGTGCCAGCAGCCTCCTCGGGGGTAACTCCTACAATGAGCAGTTCTTC
NA	TRBJ2-1	NA	TRBV5-6	CASTQLSGYNEQFF	TGTGCCAGCACCCAATTGTCCGGGTACAATGAGCAGTTCTTC
NA	TRBJ1-1	few	TRBV12-3/TRBV12-4	CASSRARAATEAFF	TGTGCCAGCAGTCGGGCCAGGGCGGCCACTGAAGCTTTCTTT
TRBD2	TRBJ2-1	few	TRBV7-2	CASSPTSGGFNEQFF	TGTGCCAGCAGCCCGACTAGCGGGGGGTTCAATGAGCAGTTCTTC
NA	TRBJ1-2	NA	TRBV7-2	CASSLGRERYTF	TGTGCCAGCAGCTTAGGCAGGGAGCGCTACACCTTC
NA	TRBJ2-3	NA	TRBV9	CASNGAPTDTQYF	TGTGCCAGCAACGGGGCCCCCACAGATACGCAGTATTTT
NA	TRBJ1-4	NA	TRBV25-1	CASSLGSGEKLFF	TGTGCCAGCAGCCTAGGGAGCGGGGAAAAACTGTTTTTT
NA	TRBJ1-1	NA	TRBV7-9	CASSPSGIEAFF	TGTGCCAGCAGCCCGTCAGGGATTGAAGCTTTCTTT
NA	TRBJ2-3	NA	TRBV13	CASSLGSEGTDTQYF	TGTGCCAGCAGCTTAGGCTCTGAGGGGACAGATACGCAGTATTTT
NA	TRBJ2-5	many	TRBV5-6	CASSIGWLETQYF	TGTGCCAGCAGCATAGGTTGGCTCGAGACCCAGTACTTC
NA	TRBJ2-1	NA	TRBV10-3	CAISEGGPNEQFF	TGTGCCATCAGTGAGGGGGGCCCCAATGAGCAGTTCTTC
TRBD1	TRBJ1-1	many	TRBV6-2/TRBV6-3	CASSSWDRGLRSEAFF	TGTGCCAGCAGTTCCTGGGACAGGGGGCTTCGGAGTGAAGCTTTCTTT
NA	TRBJ1-2	NA	TRBV4-1	CASSQEVTDYGYTF	TGCGCCAGCAGCCAAGAGGTAACAGACTATGGCTACACCTTC
NA	TRBJ1-4	few	TRBV2	CASSPWGVNEKLFF	TGTGCCAGCAGTCCCTGGGGCGTTAATGAAAAACTGTTTTTT
TRBD2	TRBJ2-7	NA	TRBV6-2/TRBV6-3	CATNPGTSAYEQYF	TGTGCCACAAACCCAGGGACTAGCGCCTACGAGCAGTACTTC
TRBD2	TRBJ2-1	NA	TRBV4-1	CASSPPGTRDNEQFF	TGCGCCAGCAGCCCTCCCGGGACTAGAGACAATGAGCAGTTCTTC
TRBD1	TRBJ2-7	NA	TRBV6-2/TRBV6-3	CASSRRDRAPVLYEQYF	TGTGCCAGCAGTCGCCGGGACAGGGCGCCCGTACTCTACGAGCAGTACTTC